The sequence of this T cell receptor beta chain was determined in a study of blood T cell repertoires in COVID-19. Germline CDR1 is MNHEY and CDR2 is SVGEGT. This CDR3 is built from 15 residues. V lost 4 bases, J lost 1 base, and 6 bases stayed unmatched. The repertoire was sequenced with immunoSEQ multiplex PCR; TCRdb's copy has only in-frame clones and lacks some. The sample shows some 69,000 clones, roughly 80% of them seen only once. Sample: peripheral blood. V and J are TRBV6-2 or TRBV6-3 and TRBJ1-1, with 7 bases aligning to TRBD1. This TCR derives from a man in his 60s with acute or convalescent COVID-19. The CDR3 DNA reads as TGTGCCAGCAGTTTACGACAGGGTGGGAACACTGAAGCTTTCTTT. This gives the protein CASSLRQGGNTEAFF.